Here is one TCR beta chain with its context. Its specific antigen is unknown. The record has no base qualities; no much larger clone is one base away. These data come from a study of blood T cell repertoires in COVID-19 (TCRdb year 2020). General notes on the study: Samples from collaborators originated in the United States, Italy and Spain and spanned both the acute and convalescent phases of COVID-19. The prospective study material was composed of cDNA or gDNA derived from T cells, B-cell-depleted T cells, or PBMCs. Deeply sampled blood TCRbeta repertoires from subjects exposed to, actively infected with, or recovered from COVID-19 were included in the dataset. A freely available public database, intended as a resource for researchers studying the immune response to SARS-CoV-2, is where the repertoires were released. The samples were drawn from the first 160 participants of the ongoing ImmuneRACE study and from some 1,300 subjects provided by 6 global collaborators. Sample metadata almost always included a de-identified subject ID, COVID-19 status, age in years and sex. Where HLA class I and class II types were available, the types were taken from metadata supplied by the sample provider, not from assay-based typing. The paper's findings and limits, for the study overall: How much clinical and demographic metadata was included differed by source and by participant, and the metadata was provided uncurated.

Between the V and J ends, shortened by 0 bases and 8 bases respectively, the junction contains 14 bases. CDR3 length: 15 amino acids, cysteine to phenylalanine. The retained sequence is limited to the CDR3, 45 bases, with the frame set at the first base. The germline V gene encodes CDR1 KGHSH and CDR2 LQKENI. One collaborating source in Seattle enrolled patients during active infection and followed them longitudinally through the course of disease. The collaborating institutions used their own protocols to collect whole blood in K2EDTA tubes. Collaborator samples were shipped for TCRbeta analysis as frozen whole blood, isolated PBMCs, or DNA extracted from either sample type. The immunoSEQ Assay, a bias-controlled multiplex PCR, was used to amplify TCRbeta CDR3 regions from genomic DNA. Per the source publication's procedure: The number of nucleated cells in each sample was estimated from the amplification of reference gene primers within the assay. To quantify the absolute abundance of each unique TCRbeta CDR3 rearrangement, sequence reads were collapsed and filtered. For each sample, productive Simpson clonality was calculated as the square root of Simpson's diversity index across productive rearrangements. The source is immuneACCESS, and TCRdb retained only in-frame sequences with V and J called. Part of the clones is not carried over; for the studies checked, unresolved V genes explain less than half of this, and the remainder is unexplained. The V and J calls and the clone size are those of that table, but D and trimming were determined from the DNA. The sample records about 340,000 clones, more than 75% of which are singletons. The top ten clonotypes cover around 6% of the sample.

Sequences were obtained from peripheral blood. The receptor was derived from a woman aged 45-65 years with COVID-19, enrolled during active disease. This sequence uses TRBV18 and TRBJ1-3; no D gene can be assigned with confidence. The CDR3 protein: CASSPPLPGFYTIYF. The nucleotides are TGTGCCAGCTCACCACCGCTTCCAGGATTTTACACCATATATTTT.